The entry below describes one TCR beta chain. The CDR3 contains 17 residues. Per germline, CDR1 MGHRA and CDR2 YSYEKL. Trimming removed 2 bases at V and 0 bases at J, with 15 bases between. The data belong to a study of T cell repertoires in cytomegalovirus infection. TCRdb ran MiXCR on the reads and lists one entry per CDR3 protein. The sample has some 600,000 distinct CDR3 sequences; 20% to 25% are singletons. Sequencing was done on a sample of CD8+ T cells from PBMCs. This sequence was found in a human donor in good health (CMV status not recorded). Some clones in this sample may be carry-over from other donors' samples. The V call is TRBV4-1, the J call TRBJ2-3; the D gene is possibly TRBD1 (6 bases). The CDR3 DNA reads TGCGCCAGCAGCCAAAGGGGGACACAAGCTAGCACAGATACGCAGTATTTT. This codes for CASSQRGTQASTDTQYF.